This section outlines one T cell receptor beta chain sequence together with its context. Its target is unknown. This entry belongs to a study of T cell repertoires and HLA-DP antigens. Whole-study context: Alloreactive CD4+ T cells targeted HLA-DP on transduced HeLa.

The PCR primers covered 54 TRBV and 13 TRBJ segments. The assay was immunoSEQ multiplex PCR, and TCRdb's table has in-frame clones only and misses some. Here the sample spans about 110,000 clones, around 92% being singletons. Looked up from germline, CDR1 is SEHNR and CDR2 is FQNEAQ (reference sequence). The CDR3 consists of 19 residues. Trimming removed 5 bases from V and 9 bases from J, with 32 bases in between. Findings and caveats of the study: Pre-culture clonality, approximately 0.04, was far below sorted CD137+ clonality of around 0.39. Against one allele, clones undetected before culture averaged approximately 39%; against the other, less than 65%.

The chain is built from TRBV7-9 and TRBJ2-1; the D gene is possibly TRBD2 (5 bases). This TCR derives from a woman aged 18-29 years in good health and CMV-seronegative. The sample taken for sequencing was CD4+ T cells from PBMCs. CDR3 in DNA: TGTGCCAGCAGCCGACTAATATCGAGGGCGACCCGGGAAATGGTTGAGCAGTTCTTC. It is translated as CASSRLISRATREMVEQFF.